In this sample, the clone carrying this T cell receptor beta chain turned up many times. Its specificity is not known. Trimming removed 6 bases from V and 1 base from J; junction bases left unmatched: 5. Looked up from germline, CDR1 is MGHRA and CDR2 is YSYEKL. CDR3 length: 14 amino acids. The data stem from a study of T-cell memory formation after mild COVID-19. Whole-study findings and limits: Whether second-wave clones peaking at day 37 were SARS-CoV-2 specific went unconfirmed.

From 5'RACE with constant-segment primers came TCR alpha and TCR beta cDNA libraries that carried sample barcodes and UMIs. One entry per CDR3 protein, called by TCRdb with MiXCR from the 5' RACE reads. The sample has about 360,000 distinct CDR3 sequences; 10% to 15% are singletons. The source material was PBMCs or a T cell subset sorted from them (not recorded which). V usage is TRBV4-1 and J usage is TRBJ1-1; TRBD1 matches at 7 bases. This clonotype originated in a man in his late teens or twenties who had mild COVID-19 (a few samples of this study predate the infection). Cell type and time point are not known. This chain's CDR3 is CASRKGQANTEAFF. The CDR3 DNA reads TGCGCCAGCAGAAAAGGACAGGCGAACACTGAAGCTTTCTTT.